The next 9 T cell receptor beta chains were all read from a single sample in a study of blood T cell repertoires in COVID-19. Assay used: immunoSEQ multiplex PCR; TCRdb lists only in-frame clones, some missing. This table holds about 210,000 clones, 70% to 90% found once. Source material: peripheral blood. Source of these receptors: a man aged 40-50 years with acute or convalescent COVID-19.

The CDR3 reads CASSTTSGSFGEQFF. The CDR3 coding sequence is TGTGCCAGCAGCACAACTAGCGGGAGTTTTGGTGAGCAGTTCTTC. The V gene is TRBV6-4, the J gene TRBJ2-1, with TRBD2 matching over 11 bases. The CDR3 totals 15 residues. The ends lost 6 bases at V and 9 bases at J; junction bases unmatched: 10. Germline V gene lookup returns CDR1 MRHNA and CDR2 SNTAGT.

The CDR3 sequence: CASSFGTSGATDTQYF. DNA of the CDR3: TGTGCCAGCAGCTTCGGCACTAGCGGGGCCACAGATACGCAGTATTTT. This chain joins TRBV5-4 and TRBJ2-3; 10 nucleotides line up with TRBD2. The trim removed 2 bases at V and 2 bases at J, leaving 5 bases unmatched. This CDR3 has 16 amino acids. Germline V gives CDR1 SGHNT, CDR2 YYREEE (reference sequence).

The chain is built from TRBV5-4 and TRBJ2-1; D gene unclear. Germline V gene sequence: CDR1 SGHNT, CDR2 YYREEE (reference sequence). Trimming stripped 1 base from V and 0 bases from J, with 5 bases between. This CDR3 has 14 amino acids. Written as DNA, the CDR3 is TGTGCCAGCAGCTTGTTTAACTCCTACAATGAGCAGTTCTTC. Its translation: CASSLFNSYNEQFF.

The rearrangement joins TRBV12-3 or TRBV12-4 to TRBJ1-1, with 8 bases identical to TRBD1. CDR3 length: 12 residues. With V trimmed by 5 bases and J by 8 bases, 4 bases remained unmatched. This chain's CDR3 is CASSPDRAEAFF. For the CDR3, the DNA is TGTGCCAGCAGTCCGGACAGGGCAGAAGCTTTCTTT.

The V and J genes are TRBV30 and TRBJ2-7; D ambiguous. This CDR3 has 12 residues. V was trimmed by 2 bases and J by 3 bases, leaving 8 bases between them. CDR1 and CDR2 from the germline V gene are GTSNPN and SVGIG (reference sequence). CDR3 sequence: CAWSSEVYEQYF. The CDR3 DNA reads as TGTGCCTGGAGTTCAGAAGTCTACGAGCAGTACTTC.

The table lists this clone with a count of one. The chain employs TRBV19 and TRBJ2-7; D is possibly TRBD2 (6 bases). Germline values: CDR1 LNHDA, CDR2 SQIVND (reference sequence). The CDR3 has 14 amino acids. V was shortened by 3 bases and J by 1 base, with 10 bases between the two germline ends. CDR3 protein: CASSIFAGSYEQYF. The DNA of the CDR3 is TGTGCCAGTAGTATTTTCGCGGGATCCTACGAGCAGTACTTC.

The chain uses TRBV27 and TRBJ2-7; 7 positions match TRBD2. The V and J ends lost 5 bases and 5 bases, in that order; junction bases with no gene match: 9. The CDR3 has 14 amino acids. In germline, CDR1 is MNHEY, CDR2 SMNVEV (reference sequence). The CDR3 loop reads CASSRTRSADEQYF. CDR3 coding DNA: TGTGCCAGCAGTCGGACTAGATCTGCGGACGAGCAGTACTTC.

The V call is TRBV21-1, the J call TRBJ2-2; the table's D call, TRBD2, has no DNA check behind it. TRBV21-1 has pseudogene status. CDR3 length: 18 residues. The CDR3 DNA follows: TGTGCCAGCAGCAAAGGGTCCCCGGGGTCCGGGGATGGCGGGGAGCTGTTTTTT. It specifies CASSKGSPGSGDGGELFF.

V and J are TRBV18 and TRBJ2-5; D is undetermined. Germline V gene sequence: CDR1 KGHSH, CDR2 LQKENI. The CDR3 consists of 12 residues. V was trimmed by 6 bases and J by 1 base, leaving 6 bases between them. The CDR3 loop is CASSYSQETQYF. The CDR3 nucleotides read TGTGCCAGCTCTTACAGCCAAGAGACCCAGTACTTC. The full variable domain, in which reference TRBV18 and TRBJ2-5 provide the parts outside the CDR3, is NAGVMQNPRHLVRRRGQEARLRCSPMKGHSHVYWYRQLPEEGLKFMVYLQKENIIDESGMPKERFSAEFPKEGPSILRIQQVVRGDSAAYFCASSYSQETQYFGPGTRLLVL.